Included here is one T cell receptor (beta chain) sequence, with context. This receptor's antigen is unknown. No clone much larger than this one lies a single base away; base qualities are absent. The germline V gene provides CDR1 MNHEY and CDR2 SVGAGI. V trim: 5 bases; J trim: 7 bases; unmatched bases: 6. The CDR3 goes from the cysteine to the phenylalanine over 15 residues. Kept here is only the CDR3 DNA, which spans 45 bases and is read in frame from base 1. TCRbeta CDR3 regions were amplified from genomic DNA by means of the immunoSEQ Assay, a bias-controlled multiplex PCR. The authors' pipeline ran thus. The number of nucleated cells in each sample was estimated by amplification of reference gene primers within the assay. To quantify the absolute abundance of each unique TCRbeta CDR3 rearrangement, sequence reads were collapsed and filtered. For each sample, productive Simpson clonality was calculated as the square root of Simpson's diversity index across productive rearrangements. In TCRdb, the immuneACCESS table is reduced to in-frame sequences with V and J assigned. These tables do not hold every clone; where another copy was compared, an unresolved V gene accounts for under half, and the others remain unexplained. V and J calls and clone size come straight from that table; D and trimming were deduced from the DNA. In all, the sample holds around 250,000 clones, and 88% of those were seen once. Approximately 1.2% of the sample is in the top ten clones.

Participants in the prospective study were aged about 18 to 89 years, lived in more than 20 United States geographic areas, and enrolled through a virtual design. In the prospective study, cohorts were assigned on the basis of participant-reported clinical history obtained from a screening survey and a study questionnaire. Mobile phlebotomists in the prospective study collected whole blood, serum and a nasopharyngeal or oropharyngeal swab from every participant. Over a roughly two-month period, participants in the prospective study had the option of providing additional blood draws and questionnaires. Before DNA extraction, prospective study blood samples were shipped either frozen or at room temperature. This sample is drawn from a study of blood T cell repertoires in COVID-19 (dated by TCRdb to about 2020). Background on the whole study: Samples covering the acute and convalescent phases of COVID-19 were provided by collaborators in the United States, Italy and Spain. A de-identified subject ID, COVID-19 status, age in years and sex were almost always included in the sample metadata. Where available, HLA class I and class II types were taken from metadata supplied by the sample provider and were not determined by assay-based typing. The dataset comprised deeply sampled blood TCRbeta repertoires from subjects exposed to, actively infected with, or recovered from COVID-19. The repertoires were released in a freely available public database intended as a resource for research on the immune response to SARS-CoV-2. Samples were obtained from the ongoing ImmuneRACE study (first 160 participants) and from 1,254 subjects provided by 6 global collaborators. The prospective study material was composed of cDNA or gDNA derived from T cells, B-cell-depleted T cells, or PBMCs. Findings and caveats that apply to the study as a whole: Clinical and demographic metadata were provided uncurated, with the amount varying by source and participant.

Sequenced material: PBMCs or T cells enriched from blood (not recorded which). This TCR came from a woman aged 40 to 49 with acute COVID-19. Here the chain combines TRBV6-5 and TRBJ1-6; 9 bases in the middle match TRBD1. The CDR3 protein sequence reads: CASSTLGTGNSPLHF. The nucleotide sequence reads TGTGCCAGCAGTACCTTAGGGACAGGGAATTCACCCCTCCACTTT.